The next 27 T cell receptor beta chains were all read from a single sample in a study of cytomegalovirus exposure and HLA in healthy donors. Amplification used 60 Vbeta primers and 13 Jbeta primers. Sequenced by immunoSEQ multiplex PCR; TCRdb stores in-frame clones only, minus some. The sample carries approximately 160,000 clones, 65% to 85% recorded once. Material: PBMCs. The source of these receptors is a woman aged 40 to 55 in good health and CMV-seropositive.

The gene calls are TRBV5-1 and TRBJ1-2; TRBD1 is a possible D gene (6 bases). CDR3 length: 12 amino acids. Germline loops: CDR1 SGHRS, CDR2 YFSETQ. V gave up 5 bases and J gave up 4 bases, with 9 bases separating them. The CDR3 sequence: CASRLDSYGYTF. The DNA for the CDR3 is TGCGCCAGCAGGCTGGACAGCTATGGCTACACCTTC.

The rearrangement uses TRBV9 and TRBJ2-7, with TRBD2 identical over 11 bases. The CDR3 has 15 residues. J gave up 7 bases and V 0 bases, and 6 bases lay outside the gene matches. The germline V gene has CDR1 SGDLS and CDR2 YYNGEE. The CDR3 DNA reads TGTGCCAGCAGCGTAGGGCTAGCGGGAGGCTGGGAGCAGTACTTC. Its protein product is CASSVGLAGGWEQYF.

This clone was counted a single time. This chain links TRBV6-1 with TRBJ2-7; 9 bases match TRBD1. From germline, CDR1 is MNHNS and CDR2 SASEGT. CDR3 length: 14 residues. Germline trimming cut 7 bases from V and 5 bases from J; bases unmatched to any gene: 9. Here the CDR3 DNA reads TGTGCCAGCAATACCCCGGGACAGGGAAACGAGCAGTACTTC. Translating gives CASNTPGQGNEQYF.

In this sample, this clone turned up once. The CDR3 is CASSQASGLAINEQFF. DNA of the CDR3: TGCGCCAGCAGCCAGGCGTCCGGACTAGCAATCAATGAGCAGTTCTTC. The V gene is TRBV4-1, the J gene TRBJ2-1; TRBD2 aligns across 8 bases. The CDR3 has 16 residues. With 3 bases clipped from V and 6 bases from J, the junction kept 10 bases outside the gene matches. CDR1 MGHRA and CDR2 YSYEKL come from the germline V gene.

The chain couples TRBV25-1 to TRBJ2-5, with 7 bases matching TRBD2. Trimming took 7 bases from V and 5 from J; bases not matched to a gene: 7. Looked up from germline, CDR1 is MGHDK and CDR2 is SYGVNS. This CDR3 contains 13 residues. CDR3 sequence reads: CASTPTSWETQYF. The CDR3 DNA reads TGTGCCAGCACTCCGACTAGCTGGGAGACCCAGTACTTC.

The chain employs TRBV30 and TRBJ2-2; D possibly corresponds to TRBD1 (5 bases). The CDR3 has 13 amino acids. Germline CDR1 reads GTSNPN; CDR2 reads SVGIG (reference sequence). Trimming left V 4 bases short and J 3 bases short, with 9 bases between. CDR3 nucleotide sequence: TGTGCCTGGAATCCCAGGGACACCGGGGAGCTGTTTTTT. Translation: CAWNPRDTGELFF. Filled out from reference TRBV30 and TRBJ2-2, the complete variable domain reads SQTIHQWPATLVQPVGSPLSLECTVEGTSNPNLYWYRQAAGRGLQLLFYSVGIGQISSEVPQNLSASRPQDRQFILSSKKLLLSDSGFYLCAWNPRDTGELFFGEGSRLTVL.

The chain recombines TRBV27 with TRBJ2-7; a possible D gene is TRBD1 (6 bases). Trimming removed 5 bases at V and 0 bases at J, with 20 bases between. The length of the CDR3 is 17 residues. CDR1 and CDR2 from the germline V gene are MNHEY and SMNVEV (reference sequence). The CDR3 sequence is CASSVRGTPLSSYEQYF. The CDR3 region has the DNA TGTGCCAGCAGTGTCCGTGGGACACCCTTGAGCTCCTACGAGCAGTACTTC.

Remarks on this clone: Compared with germline, one end of the junction differs, possibly owing to a read error. The sample holds other DNA sequences that translate to the same CDR3. The rearrangement uses TRBV30 and TRBJ1-4; a possible D gene is TRBD1 (5 bases). There are 16 residues in the CDR3. Germline values: CDR1 GTSNPN, CDR2 SVGIG (reference sequence). The DNA of the CDR3 is TGTGCCTGGAGTTTTGGGATGACAGTCAACAATGAAAAATTGTTTTTT. Its translation: CAWSFGMTVNNEKLFF.

The V gene is TRBV10-3, the J gene TRBJ1-1; weak D call: TRBD1 (5 bases). There are 13 residues in the CDR3. With 11 bases removed from V and 2 bases from J, the gap between germline ends came to 15 bases. The V gene's germline CDR1 is ENHRY and CDR2 SYGVKD. DNA for the CDR3: TGTGCCTTAACAAAAGACAGAAACACTGAAGCTTTCTTT. Protein: CALTKDRNTEAFF.

The chain recombines TRBV19 with TRBJ2-3, with a possible D match to TRBD2 (6 bases). Germline V gene sequence: CDR1 LNHDA, CDR2 SQIVND (reference sequence). The CDR3 runs to 14 residues. V lost 9 bases to trimming and J lost 0 bases, with 13 bases between them. DNA for the CDR3: TGTGCCAGCCTCCCGGGGGATAGCACAGATACGCAGTATTTT. This gives the protein CASLPGDSTDTQYF.

This clone appeared once. The chain links TRBV28 to TRBJ2-7; 10 bases match TRBD2. The trim removed 6 bases at V and 3 bases at J, leaving 5 bases unmatched. Germline CDR1 and CDR2: MDHEN and SYDVKM. This CDR3 spans 14 amino acids. Here the CDR3 DNA reads TGTGCCAGCAGGAGGACTAGCGGAGTCTACGAGCAGTACTTC. Amino acids: CASRRTSGVYEQYF.

The chain is built from TRBV27 and TRBJ2-7; 10 bases match TRBD1. CDR1 is MNHEY and CDR2 is SMNVEV in the germline V gene (reference sequence). The ends lost 6 bases at V and 5 bases at J; junction bases unmatched: 7. This CDR3 is built from 14 residues. CDR3 bases: TGTGCCAGCAGGGTAACCGGGACAGGGGACGAGCAGTACTTC. Protein product: CASRVTGTGDEQYF.

On this clone: At the DNA level, this CDR3 is encoded by other sequences in the same sample as well. This sequence joins TRBV27 and TRBJ2-7; D is unresolved. Trimming removed 5 bases from V and 1 base from J, with 3 bases in between. There are 11 residues in the CDR3. Germline V gene lookup returns CDR1 MNHEY and CDR2 SMNVEV (reference sequence). The CDR3, as DNA: TGTGCCAGCAGTCCTTCCTACGAGCAGTACTTC. Residues: CASSPSYEQYF.

This rearrangement joins TRBV7-9 to TRBJ2-1; 11 nucleotides match TRBD2. The CDR3 covers 15 residues. J was trimmed by 9 bases and V by 4 bases; bases with no gene match: 8. Germline-derived CDR1 and CDR2 are SEHNR and FQNEAQ (reference sequence). The chain's CDR3 is CASSSASGRCSEQFF. CDR3 nucleotides: TGTGCCAGCAGCTCGGCTAGCGGGAGGTGCAGTGAGCAGTTCTTC.

This clone was observed a handful of times. The rearrangement joins TRBV30 to TRBJ1-4; D is undetermined. The V and J ends lost 0 bases and 7 bases respectively, with 6 bases between them. CDR3 length equals 12 residues. The germline V gene has CDR1 GTSNPN and CDR2 SVGIG (reference sequence). The CDR3 DNA reads TGTGCCTGGAGTGTACTAGCTGAAAAACTGTTTTTT. It yields the protein CAWSVLAEKLFF. Complete variable domain (other parts from reference TRBV30 and TRBJ1-4): SQTIHQWPATLVQPVGSPLSLECTVEGTSNPNLYWYRQAAGRGLQLLFYSVGIGQISSEVPQNLSASRPQDRQFILSSKKLLLSDSGFYLCAWSVLAEKLFFGSGTQLSVL.

V gene TRBV4-2 combines with J gene TRBJ1-1; D unresolved. CDR3 length: 13 residues. Germline V gene sequence: CDR1 LGHNA, CDR2 YNFKEQ. V lost 0 bases and J lost 4, with 6 bases in between. The CDR3 is CASSQDPGTEAFF. The CDR3 nucleotides are TGTGCCAGCAGCCAAGATCCCGGCACTGAAGCTTTCTTT.

J is TRBJ1-4 and V is TRBV18; 8 bases are a match to TRBD1. CDR1 is KGHSH and CDR2 is LQKENI in the germline V gene. The CDR3 has 14 residues. V lost 3 bases, J lost 8 bases, and 5 bases stayed unmatched. CDR3 region: CASSPGQGYEKLFF. CDR3 bases: TGTGCCAGCTCACCTGGACAGGGTTACGAAAAACTGTTTTTT.

This clone was seen only once. The genes are TRBV30 and TRBJ1-3; D perhaps matches TRBD1 (5 bases). The CDR3 has 12 residues. Germline V gene data show CDR1 as GTSNPN and CDR2 as SVGIG (reference sequence). Trimming left V 7 bases short and J 0 bases short, with 7 bases between. The DNA of the CDR3 is TGTGCCTTGGACAACTCTGGAAACACCATATATTTT. Translated, it gives CALDNSGNTIYF.

The chain couples TRBV6-1 to TRBJ1-1; 7 bases are a match to TRBD1. Germline assignment: CDR1 MNHNS and CDR2 SASEGT. The CDR3 has 15 residues. After removal of 11 bases from V and 3 bases from J, the junction contained 15 bases not matched to a gene. The CDR3 protein is CAGLTGYGVYTEAFF. The CDR3 DNA follows: TGTGCCGGCCTGACAGGGTATGGGGTTTACACTGAAGCTTTCTTT.

This rearrangement joins TRBV18 to TRBJ1-3, with 7 nucleotides matching TRBD1. V dropped 6 bases and J dropped 0; count of bases not matched to a gene: 8. Germline V gene lookup returns CDR1 KGHSH and CDR2 LQKENI. The CDR3 is 16 residues long. The CDR3 region is CASSPGQLDSGNTIYF. The CDR3 nucleotides read TGTGCCAGCTCCCCGGGACAGTTAGACTCTGGAAACACCATATATTTT.

V gene TRBV7-2 combines with J gene TRBJ1-3; perhaps TRBD1 as D (6 bases). The CDR3 covers 15 residues. The germline V and J ends were trimmed by 3 bases and 1 base, with 10 bases remaining between them. Germline lookup yields CDR1 SGHTA and CDR2 FQGNSA. The CDR3 DNA reads TGTGCCAGCAGCTTGGAAGGACAGTCTGGAAACACCATATATTTT. Amino acids: CASSLEGQSGNTIYF.

The V call is TRBV30, the J call TRBJ1-3; no clear D. The germline V and J ends were trimmed by 4 bases and 1 base, with 14 bases remaining between them. The CDR3 length is 15 residues. CDR1 is GTSNPN and CDR2 is SVGIG in the germline V gene (reference sequence). The CDR3 DNA is TGTGCCTGGACACCTTCGTCAACTTCTGGAAACACCATATATTTT. The encoded protein is CAWTPSSTSGNTIYF.

This CDR3 is CASSIPWTGPRLNTEAFF. CDR3 coding DNA: TGTGCCAGTAGTATCCCTTGGACAGGGCCGAGATTGAACACTGAAGCTTTCTTT. V and J are TRBV19 and TRBJ1-1, with 8 bases lining up with TRBD1. The CDR3 runs to 18 residues. J lost 0 bases, V lost 3 bases, and 12 bases had no gene match. CDR1 is LNHDA and CDR2 is SQIVND in the germline V gene (reference sequence). The variable domain in full, with the rest retrieved from reference TRBV19 and TRBJ1-1, is DGGITQSPKYLFRKEGQNVTLSCEQNLNHDAMYWYRQDPGQGLRLIYYSQIVNDFQKGDIAEGYSVSREKKESFPLTVTSAQKNPTAFYLCASSIPWTGPRLNTEAFFGQGTRLTVV.

With respect to this clone: Compared with germline, one end of the junction differs, possibly owing to a read error. The chain recombines TRBV5-6 with TRBJ2-7, with a weak D call TRBD1 (6 bases). The CDR3 is 14 amino acids. Germline loops: CDR1 SGHDT, CDR2 YYEEEE. The CDR3: CASSLTNPRGVPLF. CDR3 coding DNA: TGTGCCAGCAGCTTGACGAACCCCAGGGGTGTGCCTCTTTTC.

This chain connects TRBV5-1 to TRBJ2-5; 12 positions match TRBD2. Near its end, the DNA agrees better with TRBJ2-7, so the J call may be wrong. This CDR3 region has 16 residues. In germline, CDR1 is SGHRS, CDR2 YFSETQ. CDR3 bases: TGCGCCAGCAGCACCTTAACTAGCGGGAGGACCTACGAGCAGTACTTC. Its protein product is CASSTLTSGRTYEQYF.

In its sample, this clone was seen a few times. The V gene is TRBV7-6, the J gene TRBJ2-3; D not certain. Germline V gives CDR1 SGHVS, CDR2 FNYEAQ. V was cut by 5 bases and J by 1 base, with 7 bases left in between. The CDR3 covers 13 residues. The DNA for the CDR3 is TGTGCCAGCAGCCTAATGGGCACAGATACGCAGTATTTT. The encoded protein is CASSLMGTDTQYF.

The chain couples TRBV2 to TRBJ2-7; 12 bases map to TRBD2. CDR3 length equals 16 residues. The V and J ends lost 6 bases and 1 base, in that order; junction bases with no gene match: 7. Germline-derived CDR1 and CDR2 are SNHLY and FYNNEI. The CDR3 nucleotides read TGTGCCAGCAGGCAACAGGGACTAGCGGGTTCCTACGAGCAGTACTTC. Its protein is CASRQQGLAGSYEQYF.